This record looks at one T cell receptor beta chain sequence and its context. Its specificity is not known. The germline V gene has CDR1 SEHNR and CDR2 FQNEAQ (reference sequence). The CDR3 contains 11 residues. No DNA is listed. The sample belongs to a study of synovial regulatory T cells in juvenile arthritis. Study findings and constraints: TCR diversity was lower in inflammation-associated blood Treg cells than in other blood Treg cells.

Assay: immunoSEQ multiplex PCR; the TCRdb copy retains only in-frame clones and omits some. The table for this sample gives around 10,000 clones. This receptor was obtained from a donor between 2 and 29 years old with juvenile idiopathic arthritis. The specimen sequenced was Treg cells from blood. Noted subset: remaining (HLA-DR-negative) circulating blood Treg cells. V is TRBV7-9 and J is TRBJ1-1; TCRdb designates TRBD1, a call that cannot be tested without DNA. The chain's CDR3 is CASSLGREAFF. The full variable domain, its missing parts supplied by reference TRBV7-9 and TRBJ1-1, is DTGVSQNPRHKITKRGQNVTFRCDPISEHNRLYWYRQTLGQGPEFLTYFQNEAQLEKSRLLSDRFSAERPKGSFSTLEIQRTEQGDSAMYLCASSLGREAFFGQGTRLTVV.